Listed below are T cell receptor beta chains from one sample, sequenced in a study of technical replicates of blood from several donors. The data were produced by immunoSEQ multiplex PCR, yet TCRdb's version contains in-frame clones alone and is incomplete. The table lists around 80,000 clones, roughly 98% of them singletons, with more than 0.12% in the top ten. The specimen was T cells isolated from PBMCs. Receptors originate from a human donor in good health. Both conserved end residues are part of each CDR3. D genes are given only for firm matches. The size field is filled for only some rows; it gives once, few, many or a size class.

>.|TRBJ2-5|.|TRBV30
CAVGTSETQYF
TGTGCCGTCGGGACTTCAGAGACCCAGTACTTC
>.|TRBJ1-4|.|TRBV19
CASSWGRTNEKLFF
TGTGCCAGTAGTTGGGGCAGAACCAATGAAAAACTGTTTTTT
>.|TRBJ1-3|.|TRBV6-6
CASSPGIPGNTIYF
TGTGCCAGCAGTCCAGGGATCCCTGGAAACACCATATATTTT
>.|TRBJ1-6|.|TRBV9
CASSGPGGSPLHF
TGTGCCAGCAGCGGCCCTGGAGGTTCACCCCTCCACTTT
>.|TRBJ1-1|.|TRBV10-1
CASSDNSLEAFF
TGCGCCAGCAGTGATAACAGCCTTGAAGCTTTCTTT
>.|TRBJ2-1|TRBD2|TRBV10-1
CASSEASTSKTSGRTGSEQFF
TGCGCCAGCAGTGAGGCCTCAACCTCGAAAACTAGCGGGAGGACAGGTAGTGAGCAGTTCTTC
>.|TRBJ2-5|TRBD1|TRBV25-1
CASSRTGLVTQYF
TGTGCCAGCAGCAGGACAGGGCTGGTGACCCAGTACTTC
>.|TRBJ2-2|.|TRBV7-8
CASSLRFSRQVWAGELFF
TGTGCCAGCAGCTTACGATTTAGCCGACAGGTCTGGGCCGGGGAGCTGTTTTTT
>once|TRBJ1-1|TRBD1|TRBV11-1
CASQGQLNTEAFF
TGTGCCAGCCAGGGACAGTTGAACACTGAAGCTTTCTTT
>.|TRBJ2-1|.|TRBV6-1
CASLGMRLGYNEQFF
TGTGCCAGCCTAGGTATGAGGCTCGGCTACAATGAGCAGTTCTTC
>.|TRBJ2-3|TRBD2|TRBV25-1
CASSAGTSGRSDTQYF
TGTGCCAGCAGTGCGGGGACTAGCGGGAGATCAGATACGCAGTATTTT
>once|TRBJ1-1|.|TRBV7-8
CASSLIGNPGVEAFF
TGTGCCAGCAGCTTAATAGGCAACCCAGGGGTTGAAGCTTTCTTT
>.|TRBJ1-2|TRBD1|TRBV27
CASSFDRGVGHGYTF
TGTGCCAGCAGTTTTGACAGGGGTGTTGGGCATGGCTACACCTTC
>.|TRBJ1-2|TRBD1|TRBV7-9
CASSLQGAGYGYTF
TGTGCCAGCAGCTTACAGGGGGCAGGGTATGGCTACACCTTC
>.|TRBJ2-5|.|TRBV28
CASSFLGRLQETQYF
TGTGCCAGCAGTTTTCTCGGGAGACTCCAAGAGACCCAGTACTTC
>once|TRBJ1-1|.|TRBV5-5
CASSPRGITLRVNTEAFF
TGTGCCAGCAGCCCACGAGGGATAACACTCCGGGTGAACACTGAAGCTTTCTTT
>.|TRBJ2-7|TRBD1|TRBV5-1
CASSLGQGVGYEQYF
TGCGCCAGCAGCTTGGGACAGGGAGTGGGCTACGAGCAGTACTTC
>.|TRBJ2-1|TRBD2|TRBV7-6
CASSLLLRGGSHEQFF
TGTGCCAGCAGCTTATTGTTGCGGGGGGGCAGCCATGAGCAGTTCTTC
>.|TRBJ1-1|.|TRBV27
CASSLSAFYGTEAFF
TGTGCCAGCAGTTTATCGGCTTTTTATGGCACTGAAGCTTTCTTT
>.|TRBJ2-2|TRBD2|TRBV4-2
CASSQGSGGASTNTGELFF
TGTGCCAGCAGCCAAGGTAGCGGGGGGGCCTCTACGAACACCGGGGAGCTGTTTTTT
>.|TRBJ1-1|.|TRBV11-2
CASSQHRQYTEAFF
TGTGCCAGCAGCCAGCACAGACAGTACACTGAAGCTTTCTTT
>.|TRBJ1-1|.|TRBV11-2
CASSSIRTEEAFF
TGTGCCAGCAGCTCTATAAGGACAGAAGAAGCTTTCTTT
>.|TRBJ2-1|TRBD1|TRBV5-1
CASSFNSDRGFNEQFF
TGCGCCAGCAGCTTTAATTCGGACAGGGGGTTCAATGAGCAGTTCTTC
>.|TRBJ1-5|TRBD1|TRBV10-1
CASSGEAGGFSNQPQHF
TGCGCCAGCAGTGGGGAGGCAGGGGGCTTTTCGAATCAGCCCCAGCATTTT
>.|TRBJ1-1|.|TRBV30
CAWTNIRDTEAFF
TGTGCCTGGACCAATATCAGGGACACTGAAGCTTTCTTT
>.|TRBJ2-2|.|TRBV27
CASSLYQGSATGELFF
TGTGCCAGCAGTTTATATCAGGGCAGTGCCACCGGGGAGCTGTTTTTT
>.|TRBJ1-2|TRBD1|TRBV5-1
CASSYRGRVGYTF
TGCGCCAGCAGCTACAGGGGGCGCGTTGGCTACACCTTC
>.|TRBJ2-7|TRBD2|TRBV27
CASSSTGGVSEQYF
TGTGCCAGCAGTTCAACGGGGGGGGTAAGCGAGCAGTACTTC
>once|TRBJ2-1|.|TRBV28
CASSFWAEQFF
TGTGCCAGCAGTTTTTGGGCTGAGCAGTTCTTC
>.|TRBJ2-1|.|TRBV6-1
CASSERHGSSYNEQFF
TGTGCCAGCAGTGAACGTCACGGGTCCTCCTACAATGAGCAGTTCTTC
>.|TRBJ1-2|.|TRBV28
CATTLQGNYGYTF
TGTGCCACCACCCTCCAGGGTAACTATGGCTACACCTTC
>once|TRBJ2-7|.|TRBV7-9
CASSPRVEQYF
TGTGCCAGCAGCCCGCGGGTGGAGCAGTACTTC
>.|TRBJ2-7|TRBD1|TRBV19
CASSLSTGTYEQYF
TGTGCCAGTAGTTTATCGACAGGGACCTACGAGCAGTACTTC
>.|TRBJ1-1|.|TRBV2
CASSGQPEAFF
TGTGCCAGCAGCGGACAGCCTGAAGCTTTCTTT
>.|TRBJ1-1|TRBD1|TRBV29-1
CSVARQGTDTEAFF
TGCAGCGTAGCCAGACAGGGGACCGACACTGAAGCTTTCTTT
>.|TRBJ2-7|.|TRBV11-3
CAITWRGSYEQYF
TGTGCCATTACATGGCGGGGCTCCTACGAGCAGTACTTC
>.|TRBJ2-7|TRBD1|TRBV4-1
CASSPDRGYEQYF
TGCGCCAGCAGCCCCGACAGGGGGTACGAGCAGTACTTC
>.|TRBJ2-3|TRBD2|TRBV2
CASSEEVPLADNTDTQYF
TGTGCCAGCAGTGAAGAAGTCCCTCTAGCGGACAACACAGATACGCAGTATTTT
>.|TRBJ2-1|TRBD2|TRBV10-1
CASSGPGLAGNRLTYNEQFF
TGCGCCAGCAGTGGCCCGGGACTAGCGGGAAATCGGTTGACCTACAATGAGCAGTTCTTC
>.|TRBJ1-5|.|TRBV7-2
CASSYQVQPQHF
TGTGCCAGCAGCTATCAGGTTCAGCCCCAGCATTTT
>.|TRBJ2-7|TRBD1|TRBV15
CATSKKDRGSSYEQYF
TGTGCCACCAGCAAAAAGGACAGGGGCAGCTCCTACGAGCAGTACTTC
>few|TRBJ1-2|.|TRBV28
CASITSGSIYGYTF
TGTGCCAGCATCACTTCAGGCAGCATCTATGGCTACACCTTC
>.|TRBJ1-1|.|TRBV29-1
CSVGARNTEAFF
TGCAGCGTGGGGGCCCGGAACACTGAAGCTTTCTTT
>.|TRBJ1-1|.|TRBV6-5
CASSYSTGGGNTEAFF
TGTGCCAGCAGTTACTCGACTGGGGGAGGGAACACTGAAGCTTTCTTT
>.|TRBJ2-7|TRBD2|TRBV28
CASSLAGVIYEQYF
TGTGCCAGCAGTCTAGCGGGAGTCATCTACGAGCAGTACTTC
>.|TRBJ1-1|.|TRBV27
CASSSPIRAGVRTEAFF
TGTGCCAGCAGTTCGCCCATAAGGGCGGGAGTACGGACTGAAGCTTTCTTT
>.|TRBJ2-1|.|TRBV11-2
CASREQGWVEQFF
TGTGCCAGCAGGGAACAGGGTTGGGTTGAGCAGTTCTTC
>.|TRBJ1-5|TRBD1|TRBV7-9
CASSSYRGNNQPQHF
TGTGCCAGCAGCTCGTACAGGGGTAACAATCAGCCCCAGCATTTT
>.|TRBJ2-7|TRBD1|TRBV28
CASSSSGGGYTYEQYF
TGTGCCAGCAGTTCTTCAGGGGGCGGATACACCTACGAGCAGTACTTC
>.|TRBJ2-2|TRBD2|TRBV2
CASRDLLAGGHTGELFF
TGTGCCAGCAGAGACCTTCTAGCGGGAGGACACACCGGGGAGCTGTTTTTT
>.|TRBJ2-1|TRBD2|TRBV27
CASSLRPLAGEQFF
TGTGCCAGCAGTTTACGCCCGTTAGCGGGAGAGCAGTTCTTC
>.|TRBJ2-7|.|TRBV11-2
CASSRGPYEQYF
TGTGCCAGCAGCCGAGGGCCCTACGAGCAGTACTTC